This T cell receptor beta chain was profiled in a study of Graves' ophthalmopathy and Graves' hyperthyroidism. Findings of the study overall: Most expanded clonotypes from thyroid (those above 0.001 frequency) were also found in blood.

This clonotype was detected a few times. Its antigen is unidentified. Ophthalmopathy donors showed moderate-to-severe activity, CAS ≥3, NOSPECS ≥4 and a duration under 3 months. RNA transcripts were the template, and TCR beta CDR3 regions were amplified from them. After a first-round RT-PCR with HTBI primers, a second-round multiplex PCR was run. One entry per CDR3 protein results from TCRdb running MiXCR on the multiplex PCR reads. Of over 650,000 distinct CDR3 sequences listed, 35% to 45% were seen once; the top ten hold around 3%. The CDR3 extends over 13 amino acids. Germline loops: CDR1 ENHRY, CDR2 SYGVKD. Trimming took 10 bases from V and 0 from J, leaving 12 bases between them.

This TCR was recovered from an adult man with Graves' ophthalmopathy. Sequencing used peripheral blood. This chain links TRBV10-3 with TRBJ1-2; D is ambiguous. CDR3 in DNA: TGTGCCAGCAGGCCGCCGGCTAACTATGGCTACACCTTC. Translation gives CASRPPANYGYTF.